This TCR beta chain was sequenced for a study of T cell changes during pregnancy in multiple sclerosis. Sequenced by immunoSEQ multiplex PCR; TCRdb stores in-frame clones only, minus some. The table records about 60,000 clones, 92% of them present only once. Germline V gives CDR1 MNHNS, CDR2 SASEGT. The CDR3 length is 19 residues. With V trimmed by 4 bases and J by 2 bases, 17 bases remained unmatched. The rearrangement joins TRBV6-1 to TRBJ2-7; 10 nucleotides line up with TRBD1. Sequencing used peripheral blood, obtained in the first trimester of pregnancy. The receptor was isolated from a female donor with multiple sclerosis, enrolled in a pregnancy study. CDR3 in DNA: TGTGCCAGCAGTGGAATCGGGGACAGGGGAGGATTAGGAGCCTACGAGCAGTACTTC. It yields the protein CASSGIGDRGGLGAYEQYF.